Here is one T cell receptor (beta chain) with its context. These data come from a study of type 1 regulatory T cells. The wider study: An in vitro protocol generated T-allo10, a Tr1-enriched, alloantigen-specific CD4 T cell product.

One entry per CDR3 protein, called by TCRdb with MiXCR from the reads. The table includes about 100,000 distinct CDR3 sequences, 30% to 35% detected once. The ends lost 7 bases at V and 8 bases at J; junction bases unmatched: 15. This CDR3 is built from 15 residues. Germline CDR1 reads MDHEN; CDR2 reads SYDVKM. The clonotype originates from a human donor in good health. The chain couples TRBV28 to TRBJ2-7; 9 positions agree with TRBD1. The source material was CD4+ T cells, either the whole sample or a sorted fraction (not recorded which). CDR3 nucleotide sequence: TGTGCCAGCACCACGTCTGGACAGGGGCCCCCCCAGCAGTACTTC. Translation: CASTTSGQGPPQQYF.